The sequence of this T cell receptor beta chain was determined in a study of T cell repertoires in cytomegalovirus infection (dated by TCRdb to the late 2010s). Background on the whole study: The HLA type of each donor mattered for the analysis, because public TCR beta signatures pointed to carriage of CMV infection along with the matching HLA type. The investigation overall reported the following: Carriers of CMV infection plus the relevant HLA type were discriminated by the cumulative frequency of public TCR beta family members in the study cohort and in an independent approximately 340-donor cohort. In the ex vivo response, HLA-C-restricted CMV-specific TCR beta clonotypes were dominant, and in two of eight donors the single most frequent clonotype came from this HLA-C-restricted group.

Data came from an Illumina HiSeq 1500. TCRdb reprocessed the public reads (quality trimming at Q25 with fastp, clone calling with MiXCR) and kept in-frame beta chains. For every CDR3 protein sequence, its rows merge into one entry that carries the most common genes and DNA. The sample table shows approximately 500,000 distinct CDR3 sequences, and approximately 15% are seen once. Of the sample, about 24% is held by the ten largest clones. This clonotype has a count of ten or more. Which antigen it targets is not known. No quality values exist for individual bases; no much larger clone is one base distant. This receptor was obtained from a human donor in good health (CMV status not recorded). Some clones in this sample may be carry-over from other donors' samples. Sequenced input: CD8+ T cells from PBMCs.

The CDR3 protein is CASSFFWAPYEQYF. The sequenced DNA is TGTGCCAGCAGTTTTTTCTGGGCTCCCTACGAGCAGTACTTC. The rearrangement joined TRBV28 to TRBJ2-7; no D gene is confidently identified. Reading the germline V gene gives CDR1 MDHEN and CDR2 SYDVKM. V is reduced by 3 bases and J by 2 bases, leaving a spacing of 11 bases between them. The CDR3 starts with the cysteine, ends with the phenylalanine, and has 14 residues. Just the 42-base CDR3 DNA is kept, in frame starting at base 1.